This T cell receptor beta chain was recovered during a study of early T cells in non-severe SARS-CoV-2 infection. As concerns this clonotype: The antigen is undetermined.

Study-wide results and limits: Matching results from VDJdb favored anti-spike CD8 responses, leaving private and CD4 specificities undetected.

The ends lost 0 bases at V and 6 bases at J; junction bases unmatched: 8. This CDR3 is 15 amino acids long. CDR1 and CDR2 from the germline V gene are SGHTA and FQGNSA. Each cDNA molecule carried a unique molecular identifier. MiXCR was run by TCRdb on the 5' RACE reads, yielding one entry per CDR3 protein. There are 100,000 to 140,000 distinct CDR3 sequences in the sample; approximately 12% occur only once, and roughly 7.5% lies in the top ten. The receptor comes from an adult who was a healthcare worker with PCR-confirmed SARS-CoV-2 infection or an uninfected control (not recorded which). Sample: whole blood. V usage is TRBV7-2 and J usage is TRBJ2-7; 7 bases line up with TRBD1. CDR3 sequence (DNA): TGTGCCAGCAGCTTAGCCTTAGACAGGGCGGGCGAGCAGTACTTC. Translating gives CASSLALDRAGEQYF.